Below, 24 T cell receptor beta chains from the same sample are listed, as sequenced in a study of cytomegalovirus exposure and HLA in healthy donors. A multiplex PCR was run with 60 Vbeta primers and 13 Jbeta primers. The method was immunoSEQ multiplex PCR; TCRdb's version includes in-frame clones alone and lacks a portion of them. The sample has around 140,000 clones, roughly 80% seen once. The specimen was PBMCs. The receptors come from a woman aged 55-70 years in good health and CMV-seronegative.

This clone was seen a single time. This chain connects TRBV29-1 to TRBJ1-2; D unclear. The germline CDR1 and CDR2 sequences are SQVTM and ANQGSEA. This CDR3 has 11 residues. V was pared by 0 bases and J by 8 bases, with 7 bases between. DNA for the CDR3: TGCAGCGTTGAAGACTCGGGGGGCTACACCTTC. Its translation is CSVEDSGGYTF. The entire variable domain, with the rest obtained from reference TRBV29-1 and TRBJ1-2, is as follows: SAVISQKPSRDICQRGTSLTIQCQVDSQVTMMFWYRQQPGQSLTLIATANQGSEATYESGFVIDKFPISRPNLTFSTLTVSNMSPEDSSIYLCSVEDSGGYTFGSGTRLTVV.

CDR3 in DNA: TGTGCAAGTCGCTCTCCCCCGGCTAGCGGGGACGATGAGCAGTTCTTC. Translation gives CASRSPPASGDDEQFF. This chain uses TRBV12-2 with TRBJ2-1; the table's D call, TRBD2, has no DNA check behind it. TRBV12-2 is deemed a pseudogene. The CDR3 has 16 amino acids.

The chain employs TRBV5-5 and TRBJ1-5; D might be TRBD1 (6 bases). Trimming cost V 4 bases and J 0 bases, with 11 bases left between them. Germline values: CDR1 SGHKS, CDR2 YYEKEE (reference sequence). This CDR3 has 15 amino acids. In DNA, the CDR3 is TGTGCCAGCAGCCCAACAGGGTATAGCAATCAGCCCCAGCATTTT. This gives the protein CASSPTGYSNQPQHF.

The CDR3 is CASSIEGRTGAFNQPQHF. The CDR3 DNA is TGTGCCAGTAGTATAGAAGGCCGGACAGGGGCGTTTAATCAGCCCCAGCATTTT. The rearrangement links TRBV19 to TRBJ1-5; TRBD1 matches 9 bases. CDR3 size: 18 residues. The germline V gene has CDR1 LNHDA and CDR2 SQIVND (reference sequence). Trimming at V came to 0 bases and at J to 4 bases, leaving 10 bases not matched to a gene.

The chain couples TRBV19 to TRBJ1-4; 10 bases map to TRBD1. CDR1 is LNHDA and CDR2 is SQIVND in the germline V gene (reference sequence). V lost 7 bases, J lost 7 bases, and 12 bases stayed unmatched. The CDR3 length is 16 residues. The CDR3 coding sequence is TGTGCCAGTACCCGAAGCGGGACAGGGGTTGGTGAAAAACTGTTTTTT. Translation gives CASTRSGTGVGEKLFF.

The chain uses TRBV19 and TRBJ2-7; perhaps TRBD2 as D (7 bases). With 3 bases removed from V and 6 bases from J, the gap between germline ends came to 18 bases. The germline V gene has CDR1 LNHDA and CDR2 SQIVND (reference sequence). The CDR3 totals 15 residues. The CDR3 sequence is CASSMGGGRPVEQYF. In DNA, the CDR3 is TGTGCCAGTAGTATGGGGGGCGGGAGACCGGTCGAGCAGTACTTC.

The rearrangement joins TRBV10-3 to TRBJ1-5, with TRBD1 as a possible D gene (6 bases). Trimming cost V 2 bases and J 1 base, with 9 bases left between them. The CDR3 loop spans 15 amino acids. Germline V gene lookup returns CDR1 ENHRY and CDR2 SYGVKD. Here the CDR3 DNA reads TGTGCCATCAGTGAGGGCCAGGGGAGCAATCAGCCCCAGCATTTT. It yields the protein CAISEGQGSNQPQHF.

The gene calls are TRBV5-1 and TRBJ1-1, with D possibly matching TRBD1 (5 bases). Trimming cost V 2 bases and J 8 bases, with 10 bases left between them. The CDR3 is 12 amino acids. Germline V gene sequence: CDR1 SGHRS, CDR2 YFSETQ. The CDR3 region has the DNA TGCGCCAGCAGCTTTGCAGGGATGGAAGCTTTCTTT. This gives the protein CASSFAGMEAFF.

The chain recombines TRBV5-5 with TRBJ2-3, with 9 positions matching TRBD2. The V segment lost 1 base and the J segment 13 bases; nucleotides outside the gene matches: 10. The CDR3 extends over 14 amino acids. Germline V lookup: CDR1 SGHKS, CDR2 YYEKEE (reference sequence). CDR3 protein: CASSLWLAGPPEYF. The CDR3 region has the DNA TGTGCCAGCAGCTTGTGGCTAGCGGGGCCCCCGGAGTATTTT.

The chain recombines TRBV4-1 with TRBJ1-5; no firm D call. V lost 0 bases and J 0 bases, leaving 9 bases between the germline ends. CDR1 is MGHRA, CDR2 YSYEKL, per germline. This CDR3 spans 16 amino acids. CDR3 DNA: TGCGCCAGCAGCCAAGATAGATCCACTAGCAATCAGCCCCAGCATTTT. It translates to CASSQDRSTSNQPQHF.

Concerning this clone itself: A junction boundary mismatches the germline segment, possibly from a read error. This chain links TRBV7-9 with TRBJ2-7; TRBD2 matches 7 bases. This CDR3 has 13 residues. Germline lookup yields CDR1 SEHNR and CDR2 FQNEAQ (reference sequence). The CDR3 region has the DNA TGTTCCAGCAATGGGGGGGGAGCCTACGAGCAGTACTTC. It yields the protein CSSNGGGAYEQYF.

The rearrangement uses TRBV7-9 and TRBJ2-5, with D tentatively TRBD1 (6 bases). Deletions cut 8 bases from V and 5 bases from J, with 15 bases between. CDR3 length: 13 residues. Germline loops: CDR1 SEHNR, CDR2 FQNEAQ (reference sequence). CDR3 in amino acids: CASARGVGETQYF. The CDR3 DNA sequence: TGTGCCAGCGCCAGGGGAGTTGGGGAGACCCAGTACTTC.

This chain uses TRBV6-1 with TRBJ1-1; TRBD1 matches 8 bases. This CDR3 spans 13 amino acids. The trim removed 4 bases at V and 4 bases at J, leaving 2 bases unmatched. CDR1 is MNHNS, CDR2 SASEGT, per germline. The CDR3 region has the DNA TGTGCCAGCAGTGCCACAGGGGGCACTGAAGCTTTCTTT. It is translated as CASSATGGTEAFF.

This clone came up once. The rearrangement joins TRBV7-9 to TRBJ1-6, with a possible D match to TRBD1 (6 bases). V shed 1 base and J shed 7 bases, with 8 bases lying between them. This CDR3 has 14 residues. Germline V gene data show CDR1 as SEHNR and CDR2 as FQNEAQ (reference sequence). Here the CDR3 DNA reads TGTGCCAGCAGCTTAGACAGGGTCAATTCACCCCTCCACTTT. This sequence encodes CASSLDRVNSPLHF. The full variable domain, rest sourced from reference TRBV7-9 and TRBJ1-6, is DTGVSQNPRHKITKRGQNVTFRCDPISEHNRLYWYRQTLGQGPEFLTYFQNEAQLEKSRLLSDRFSAERPKGSFSTLEIQRTEQGDSAMYLCASSLDRVNSPLHFGNGTRLTVT.

The chain couples TRBV7-9 to TRBJ2-7, with 7 bases matching TRBD2. After removal of 5 bases from V and 0 bases from J, the junction contained 16 bases not matched to a gene. CDR1 and CDR2 from the germline V gene are SEHNR and FQNEAQ (reference sequence). The CDR3 runs to 18 residues. CDR3 DNA sequence: TGTGCCAGCAGCATGGTAAGATCCGGACTAGTTAGCTCCTACGAGCAGTACTTC. Its protein is CASSMVRSGLVSSYEQYF. Based on the CDR3 plus reference TRBV7-9 and TRBJ2-7, the full variable domain is DTGVSQNPRHKITKRGQNVTFRCDPISEHNRLYWYRQTLGQGPEFLTYFQNEAQLEKSRLLSDRFSAERPKGSFSTLEIQRTEQGDSAMYLCASSMVRSGLVSSYEQYFGPGTRLTVT.

The chain combines TRBV28 with TRBJ2-3, with 11 positions matching TRBD2. Germline V CDR1 and CDR2: MDHEN, SYDVKM. V shed 6 bases and J 1 base; nucleotides not matched to a gene: 3. The CDR3 covers 15 residues. The CDR3 loop reads CASSTGLAGTDTQYF. In DNA form, the CDR3 reads TGTGCCAGCAGCACGGGACTAGCGGGCACAGATACGCAGTATTTT. Full variable domain (remainder filled in from reference TRBV28 and TRBJ2-3): DVKVTQSSRYLVKRTGEKVFLECVQDMDHENMFWYRQDPGLGLRLIYFSYDVKMKEKGDIPEGYSVSREKKERFSLILESASTNQTSMYLCASSTGLAGTDTQYFGPGTRLTVL.

For this clone: Mismatch with germline at one junction end may stem from a read error. The genes are TRBV7-3 and TRBJ2-1, with 9 bases lining up with TRBD2. CDR3 length: 17 residues. Germline V gives CDR1 SGHTA, CDR2 FQGTGA. The CDR3 region is CAGSFSGSGSSYNEQFF. In DNA, the CDR3 is TGTGCCGGCAGCTTCTCGGGTAGCGGGAGTTCCTACAATGAGCAGTTCTTC.

This rearrangement joins TRBV5-1 to TRBJ1-6, with TRBD1 matching 8 bases. This CDR3 spans 15 amino acids. V shed 0 bases and J 8 bases; nucleotides not matched to a gene: 4. CDR1 is SGHRS, CDR2 YFSETQ, per germline. As DNA, the CDR3 is TGCGCCAGCAGCTTGGCCGGGACAGGATATTCACCCCTCCACTTT. It codes for CASSLAGTGYSPLHF.

CDR3 in DNA: TGTGCCAGCTCACCACCCAATCTAGCGGCCTACAATGAGCAGTTCTTC. It translates to CASSPPNLAAYNEQFF. The V and J genes are TRBV18 and TRBJ2-1; 7 nucleotides match TRBD2. The CDR3 extends over 16 amino acids. Losses at the gene ends were 0 bases for V and 2 bases for J; bases not matched to a gene: 4. Per germline, CDR1 KGHSH and CDR2 LQKENI.

This clone was picked up a small number of times. The V call is TRBV27, the J call TRBJ2-6, with D unresolved. CDR3 size: 14 residues. The germline V gene has CDR1 MNHEY and CDR2 SMNVEV (reference sequence). V lost 6 bases, J lost 4 bases, and 10 bases lay in between. The CDR3 here is CASRLVSGANVLTF. CDR3 nucleotides: TGTGCCAGCAGATTAGTATCCGGGGCCAACGTCCTGACTTTC.

This sequence joins TRBV5-1 and TRBJ2-5, with TRBD1 identical over 7 bases. The CDR3 has 12 amino acids. V shed 4 bases and J 5 bases; nucleotides not matched to a gene: 2. Germline-derived CDR1 and CDR2 are SGHRS and YFSETQ. The CDR3 DNA is TGCGCCAGCAGCCCAGGGGGTGAGACCCAGTACTTC. This gives the protein CASSPGGETQYF.

The chain carries TRBV28 and TRBJ1-5; 7 nucleotides match TRBD1. Germline V gene data show CDR1 as MDHEN and CDR2 as SYDVKM. The CDR3 loop spans 15 amino acids. The ends lost 7 bases at V and 3 bases at J; junction bases unmatched: 9. CDR3 sequence reads: CASNRQGTLNQPQHF. CDR3 bases: TGTGCCAGCAACCGACAGGGAACCCTCAATCAGCCCCAGCATTTT.

This clone has only a few counts. CDR3 coding DNA: TGTGCCAGCAGCTTAGGGCGGGGTCAGCCCCAGCATTTT. This translates into CASSLGRGQPQHF. The rearrangement joins TRBV7-6 to TRBJ1-5, with D hard to call. Germline lookup yields CDR1 SGHVS and CDR2 FNYEAQ. This CDR3 region has 13 residues. Trimming took 1 base from V and 6 from J, leaving 7 bases between them.

CDR3 sequence (DNA): TGTGCCAGCAGCTTCGGGAGCTCTGGAAACACCATATATTTT. Translation: CASSFGSSGNTIYF. The chain recombines TRBV5-8 with TRBJ1-3; the D is unclear. CDR1 is SGHTS and CDR2 is YDEGEE in the germline V gene. This CDR3 has 14 amino acids. The V and J ends lost 2 bases and 0 bases respectively, with 6 bases between them. The variable domain in full, with the rest retrieved from reference TRBV5-8 and TRBJ1-3, is EAGVTQSPTHLIKTRGQQATLRCSPISGHTSVYWYQQALGLGLQFLLWYDEGEERNRGNFPPRFSGRQFPNYSSELNVNALELEDSALYLCASSFGSSGNTIYFGEGSWLTVV.